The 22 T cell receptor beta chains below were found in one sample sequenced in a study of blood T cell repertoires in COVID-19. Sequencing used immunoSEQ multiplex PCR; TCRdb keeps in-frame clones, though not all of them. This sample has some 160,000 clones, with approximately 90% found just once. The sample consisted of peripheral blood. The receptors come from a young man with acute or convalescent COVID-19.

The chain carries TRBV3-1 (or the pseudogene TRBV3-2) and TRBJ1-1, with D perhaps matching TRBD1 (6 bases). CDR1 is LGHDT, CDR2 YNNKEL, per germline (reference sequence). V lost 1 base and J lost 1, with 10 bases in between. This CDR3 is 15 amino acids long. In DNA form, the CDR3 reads TGTGCCAGCAGCCAAGGAAGGGGGTGGAACACTGAAGCTTTCTTT. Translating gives CASSQGRGWNTEAFF.

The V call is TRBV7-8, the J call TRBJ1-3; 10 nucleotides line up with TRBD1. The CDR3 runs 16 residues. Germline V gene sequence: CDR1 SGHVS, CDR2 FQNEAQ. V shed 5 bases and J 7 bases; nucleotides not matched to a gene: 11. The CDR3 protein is CASSSPTGGFGNTIYF. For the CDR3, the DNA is TGTGCCAGCAGCAGCCCGACAGGGGGCTTCGGTAACACCATATATTTT.

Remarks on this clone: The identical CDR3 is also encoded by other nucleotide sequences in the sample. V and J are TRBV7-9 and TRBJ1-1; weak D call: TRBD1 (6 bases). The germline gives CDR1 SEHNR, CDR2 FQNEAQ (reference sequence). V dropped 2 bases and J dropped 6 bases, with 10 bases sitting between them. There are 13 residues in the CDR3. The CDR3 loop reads CASSLNRVAEAFF. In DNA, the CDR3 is TGTGCCAGCAGCTTAAACAGGGTAGCTGAAGCTTTCTTT.

CDR3 nucleotides: TGCAGCGCCGTTGGGACTAGCGGAAACACCGGGGAGCTGTTTTTT. It is translated as CSAVGTSGNTGELFF. The J gene is TRBJ2-2, the V gene TRBV29-1; 11 bases align to TRBD2. The V segment lost 7 bases and the J segment 2 bases; nucleotides outside the gene matches: 6. Germline CDR1 reads SQVTM; CDR2 reads ANQGSEA. The length of the CDR3 is 15 residues.

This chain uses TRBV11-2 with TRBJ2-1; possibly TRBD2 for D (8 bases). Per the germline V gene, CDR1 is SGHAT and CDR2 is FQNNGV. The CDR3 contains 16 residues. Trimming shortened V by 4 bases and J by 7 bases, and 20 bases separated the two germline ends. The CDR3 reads CASSSLIRGGQNEQFF. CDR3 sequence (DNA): TGTGCCAGCAGCTCCCTAATACGGGGGGGACAGAATGAGCAGTTCTTC.

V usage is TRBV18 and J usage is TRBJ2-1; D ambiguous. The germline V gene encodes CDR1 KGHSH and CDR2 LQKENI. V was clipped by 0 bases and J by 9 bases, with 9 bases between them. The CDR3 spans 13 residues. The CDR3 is CASSPPVAVEQFF. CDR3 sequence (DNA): TGTGCCAGCTCACCACCAGTAGCTGTTGAGCAGTTCTTC.

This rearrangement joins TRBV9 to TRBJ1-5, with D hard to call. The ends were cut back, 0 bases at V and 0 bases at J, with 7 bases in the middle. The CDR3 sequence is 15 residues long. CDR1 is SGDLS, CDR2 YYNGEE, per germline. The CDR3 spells CASSVGHDSNQPQHF. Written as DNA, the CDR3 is TGTGCCAGCAGCGTAGGACATGATAGCAATCAGCCCCAGCATTTT. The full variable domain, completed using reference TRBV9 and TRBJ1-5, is DSGVTQTPKHLITATGQRVTLRCSPRSGDLSVYWYQQSLDQGLQFLIQYYNGEERAKGNILERFSAQQFPDLHSELNLSSLELGDSALYFCASSVGHDSNQPQHFGDGTRLSIL.

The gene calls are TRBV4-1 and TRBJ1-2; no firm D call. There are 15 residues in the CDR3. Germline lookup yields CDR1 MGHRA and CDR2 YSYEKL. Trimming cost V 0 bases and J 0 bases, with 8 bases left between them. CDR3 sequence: CASSQEPISNYGYTF. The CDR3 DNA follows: TGCGCCAGCAGCCAAGAACCTATTTCTAACTATGGCTACACCTTC.

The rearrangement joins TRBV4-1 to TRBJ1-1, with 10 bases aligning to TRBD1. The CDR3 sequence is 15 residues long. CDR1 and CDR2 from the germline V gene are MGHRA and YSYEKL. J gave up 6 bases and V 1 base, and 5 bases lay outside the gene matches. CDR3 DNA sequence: TGCGCCAGCAGCCAAGCCCGGGACAGGGGCGCTGAAGCTTTCTTT. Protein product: CASSQARDRGAEAFF.

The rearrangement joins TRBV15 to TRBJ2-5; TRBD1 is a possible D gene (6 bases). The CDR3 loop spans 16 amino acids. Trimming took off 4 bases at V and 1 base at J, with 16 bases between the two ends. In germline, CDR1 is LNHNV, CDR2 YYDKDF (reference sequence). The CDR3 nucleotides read TGTGCCACCAGCACCCCGACGGGCAGGGGCCAAGAGACCCAGTACTTC. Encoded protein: CATSTPTGRGQETQYF.

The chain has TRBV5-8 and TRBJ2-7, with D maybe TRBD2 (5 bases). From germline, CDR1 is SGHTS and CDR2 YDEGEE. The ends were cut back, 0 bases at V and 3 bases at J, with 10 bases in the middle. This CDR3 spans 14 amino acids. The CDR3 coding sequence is TGTGCCAGCAGCTTGGGTAGGACTTTCTACGAGCAGTACTTC. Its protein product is CASSLGRTFYEQYF.

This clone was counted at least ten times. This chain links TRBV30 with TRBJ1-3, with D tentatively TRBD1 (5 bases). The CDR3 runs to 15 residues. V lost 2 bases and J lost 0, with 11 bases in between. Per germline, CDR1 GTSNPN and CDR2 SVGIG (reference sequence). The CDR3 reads CAWSRDSGSGNTIYF. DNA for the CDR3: TGTGCCTGGAGTAGGGACTCAGGCTCTGGAAACACCATATATTTT. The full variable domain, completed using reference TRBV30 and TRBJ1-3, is SQTIHQWPATLVQPVGSPLSLECTVEGTSNPNLYWYRQAAGRGLQLLFYSVGIGQISSEVPQNLSASRPQDRQFILSSKKLLLSDSGFYLCAWSRDSGSGNTIYFGEGSWLTVV.

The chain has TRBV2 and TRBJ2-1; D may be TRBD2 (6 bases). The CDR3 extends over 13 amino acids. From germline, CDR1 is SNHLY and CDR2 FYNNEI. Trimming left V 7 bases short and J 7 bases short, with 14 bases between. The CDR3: CASKASEVNEQFF. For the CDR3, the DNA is TGTGCCAGCAAGGCTAGCGAGGTGAATGAGCAGTTCTTC.

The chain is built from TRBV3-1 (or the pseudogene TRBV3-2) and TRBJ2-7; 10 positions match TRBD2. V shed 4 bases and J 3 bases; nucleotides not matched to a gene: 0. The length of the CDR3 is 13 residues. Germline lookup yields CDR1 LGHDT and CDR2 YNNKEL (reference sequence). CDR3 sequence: CASSRTSGYEQYF. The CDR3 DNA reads TGTGCCAGCAGCCGGACTAGCGGCTACGAGCAGTACTTC.

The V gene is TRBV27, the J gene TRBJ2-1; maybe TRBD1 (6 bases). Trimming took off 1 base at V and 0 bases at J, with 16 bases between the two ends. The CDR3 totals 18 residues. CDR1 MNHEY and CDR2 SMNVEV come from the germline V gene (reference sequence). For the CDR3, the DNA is TGTGCCAGCAGTTTATTGGGGGCGAGGGTGGACTCCTACAATGAGCAGTTCTTC. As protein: CASSLLGARVDSYNEQFF.

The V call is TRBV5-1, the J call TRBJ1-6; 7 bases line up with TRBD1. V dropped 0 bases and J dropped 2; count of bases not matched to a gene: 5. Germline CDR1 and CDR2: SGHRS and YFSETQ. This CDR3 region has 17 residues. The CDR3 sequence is CASSLGAQGTYNSPLHF. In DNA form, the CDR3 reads TGCGCCAGCAGCTTGGGGGCACAGGGGACCTATAATTCACCCCTCCACTTT. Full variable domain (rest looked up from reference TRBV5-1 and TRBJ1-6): KAGVTQTPRYLIKTRGQQVTLSCSPISGHRSVSWYQQTPGQGLQFLFEYFSETQRNKGNFPGRFSGRQFSNSRSEMNVSTLELGDSALYLCASSLGAQGTYNSPLHFGNGTRLTVT.

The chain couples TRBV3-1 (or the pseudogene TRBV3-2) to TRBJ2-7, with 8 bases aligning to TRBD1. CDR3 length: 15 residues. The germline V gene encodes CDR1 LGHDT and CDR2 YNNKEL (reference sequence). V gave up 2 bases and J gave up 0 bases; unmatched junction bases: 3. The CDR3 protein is CASSQIGTGSYEQYF. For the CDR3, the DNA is TGTGCCAGCAGCCAAATCGGGACAGGCTCCTACGAGCAGTACTTC.

CDR3 region: CASSQGAGVETQYF. Written as DNA, the CDR3 is TGTGCCAGCAGCCAGGGGGCCGGGGTTGAGACCCAGTACTTC. The chain is built from TRBV14 and TRBJ2-5, with a possible D match to TRBD1 (6 bases). The germline V gene has CDR1 SGHDN and CDR2 FVKESK. The ends were cut back, 3 bases at V and 5 bases at J, with 13 bases in the middle. The CDR3 covers 14 residues.

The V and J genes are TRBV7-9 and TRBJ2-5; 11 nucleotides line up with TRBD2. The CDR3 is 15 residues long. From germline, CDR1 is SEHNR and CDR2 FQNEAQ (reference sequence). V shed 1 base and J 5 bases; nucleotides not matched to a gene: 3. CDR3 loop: CASSLVAGGPETQYF. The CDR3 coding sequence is TGTGCCAGCAGCTTAGTAGCGGGGGGGCCGGAGACCCAGTACTTC.

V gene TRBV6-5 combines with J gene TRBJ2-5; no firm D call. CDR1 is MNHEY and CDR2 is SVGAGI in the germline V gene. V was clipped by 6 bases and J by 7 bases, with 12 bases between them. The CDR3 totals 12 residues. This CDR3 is CASSHRGGTQYF. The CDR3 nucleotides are TGTGCCAGCAGCCATCGAGGTGGGACCCAGTACTTC.

The CDR3 DNA follows: TGTGCCAGCAGTGAGAGTAGGCTAGCGGTCGAGCAGTTCTTC. Amino acid sequence: CASSESRLAVEQFF. This chain links TRBV2 with TRBJ2-1; 7 bases are shared with TRBD2. This CDR3 is 14 amino acids long. Germline assignment: CDR1 SNHLY and CDR2 FYNNEI. V shed 3 bases, J shed 10 bases, and the junction held 9 bases outside the gene matches.

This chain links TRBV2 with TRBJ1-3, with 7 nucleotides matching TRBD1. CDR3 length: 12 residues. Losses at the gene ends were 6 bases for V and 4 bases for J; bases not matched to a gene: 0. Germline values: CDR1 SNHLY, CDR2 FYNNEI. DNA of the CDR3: TGTGCCAGCAGGGACAGGGGAAACACCATATATTTT. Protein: CASRDRGNTIYF.